This TCR beta chain appears in the sequencing data of a study of blood T cell repertoires in COVID-19. In the study overall: T cells, B-cell-depleted T cells, or PBMCs supplied cDNA or gDNA.

Worth noting for this clone: Other DNA variants within this sample encode the same CDR3.

Generated by immunoSEQ multiplex PCR, the TCRdb table keeps only in-frame clones and is missing some. This table has approximately 31,000 clones, about 92% appearing once. Germline V gene data show CDR1 as KGHSH and CDR2 as LQKENI. V was pared by 6 bases and J by 5 bases, with 5 bases of the junction left unmatched. The CDR3 runs to 13 residues. The sequence was obtained from a male donor with active COVID-19. Sequencing was carried out using peripheral blood. The gene calls are TRBV18 and TRBJ2-5, with 8 positions matching TRBD1. This CDR3 is CASSPTGVETQYF. The DNA of the CDR3 is TGTGCCAGCTCCCCGACAGGGGTCGAGACCCAGTACTTC.